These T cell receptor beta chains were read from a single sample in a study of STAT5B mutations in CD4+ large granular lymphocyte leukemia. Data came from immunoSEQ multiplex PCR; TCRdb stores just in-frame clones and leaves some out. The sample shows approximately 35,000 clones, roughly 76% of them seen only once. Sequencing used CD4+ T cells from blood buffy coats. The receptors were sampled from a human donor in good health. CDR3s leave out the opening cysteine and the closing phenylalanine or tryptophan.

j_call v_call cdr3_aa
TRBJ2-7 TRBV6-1 ASRETGLYEQY
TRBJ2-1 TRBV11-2 ASSPPGLAGYNEQF
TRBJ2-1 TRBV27 ASTSPFPGLASYNEQF
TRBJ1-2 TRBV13 ASSLIRATNYGYT
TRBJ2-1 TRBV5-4 ASSSGGTDSYNEQF
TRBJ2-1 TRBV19 ASSQLGPGPYNEQF
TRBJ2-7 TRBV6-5 ASSYAGGDYEQY
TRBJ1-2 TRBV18 ASSSGGGSTSGYT
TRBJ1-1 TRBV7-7 ASSRDPNTEAF
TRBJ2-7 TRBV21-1 ASSTRQVEYEQY
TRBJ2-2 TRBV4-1 ASSQDRMGLGGTGELF
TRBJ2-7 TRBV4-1 ASSLLPLHSYEQY
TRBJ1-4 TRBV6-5 ASSYSGGLNEKLF
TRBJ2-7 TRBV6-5 ASSYSPGGAAYEQY
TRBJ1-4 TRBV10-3 AISERPDANEKLF
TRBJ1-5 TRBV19 ATSGTVNQPQH
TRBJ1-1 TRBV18 ASSPIREVEEAF
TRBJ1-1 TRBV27 ASSLGQLRARGTEAF
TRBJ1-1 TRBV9 ASSVAKGRFEDEAF
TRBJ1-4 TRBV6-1 ASSERDRGQITNEKLF
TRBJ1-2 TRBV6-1 ASSEGVGGSYGYT
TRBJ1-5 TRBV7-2 ASSLASQAGVQPQH